This T cell receptor (beta chain) was identified in a study of T cell repertoires in cytomegalovirus infection. This clonotype occurred many times. The target antigen is unknown. TCRdb re-derived calls from the reads in MiXCR, one entry per CDR3 protein. Among around 100,000 distinct CDR3 sequences listed, around a tenth were seen once. Per the germline V gene, CDR1 is MNHNY and CDR2 is SVGAGI (reference sequence). V gave up 3 bases and J gave up 7 bases; unmatched junction bases: 21. The CDR3 loop spans 20 amino acids. Points from the study as a whole: Summed frequency of shared TCR beta families picked out CMV carriers who also had the relevant HLA.

The receptor comes from a human donor in good health (CMV status not recorded). Some clones in this sample may be carry-over from other donors' samples. The chain employs TRBV6-6 and TRBJ2-1; 10 nucleotides align to TRBD2. The sample was PBMCs, sequenced either directly or after in vitro stimulation (not recorded which). The CDR3 is CASSYPGLAALRSGRNEQFF. For the CDR3, the DNA is TGTGCCAGCAGTTATCCTGGACTAGCGGCCCTCCGGTCGGGTCGGAATGAGCAGTTCTTC.